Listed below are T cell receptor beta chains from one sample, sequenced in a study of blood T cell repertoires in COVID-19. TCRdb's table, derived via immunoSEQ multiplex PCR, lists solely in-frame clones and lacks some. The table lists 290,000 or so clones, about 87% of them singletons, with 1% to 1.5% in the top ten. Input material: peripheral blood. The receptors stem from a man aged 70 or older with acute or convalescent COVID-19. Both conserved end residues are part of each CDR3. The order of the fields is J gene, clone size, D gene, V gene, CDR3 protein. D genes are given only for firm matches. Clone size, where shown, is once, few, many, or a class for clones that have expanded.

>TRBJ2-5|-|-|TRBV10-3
CAISESEVGMTQYF
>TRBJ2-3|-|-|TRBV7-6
CASAVGLGARGDTQYF
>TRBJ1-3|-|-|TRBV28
CASSLYGGNTIYF
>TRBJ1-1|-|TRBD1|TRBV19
CASSIAEGDRVFHTEAFF
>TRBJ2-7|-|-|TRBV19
CASSIQASHEQYF
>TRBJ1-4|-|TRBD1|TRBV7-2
CASSLGGTGDEKLFF
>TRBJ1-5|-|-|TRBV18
CASSAGGIGNQPQHF
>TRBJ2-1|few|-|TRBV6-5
CASSPRGLQGNEQFF
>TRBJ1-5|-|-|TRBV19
CASSRTGGNQPQHF
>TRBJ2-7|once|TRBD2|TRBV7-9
CASSLSPRRGTSMYEQYF
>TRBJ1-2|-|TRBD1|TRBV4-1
CASSQEWTGLYGYTF
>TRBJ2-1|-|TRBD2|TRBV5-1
CASSFLGTSATFNEQFF
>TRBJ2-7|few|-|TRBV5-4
CASRPTIGGGEQYF
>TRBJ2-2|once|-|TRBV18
CASSPPGAGWTVNTGELFF
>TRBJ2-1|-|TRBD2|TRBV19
CASSPLADYNEQFF
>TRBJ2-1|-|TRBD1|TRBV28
CASSPGTGELNEQFF
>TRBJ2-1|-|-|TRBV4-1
CASSQVRGGGYNEQFF
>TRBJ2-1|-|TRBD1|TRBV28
CASSLWTGGTSSYNEQFF
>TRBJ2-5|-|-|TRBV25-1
CASSERRRGDQETQYF
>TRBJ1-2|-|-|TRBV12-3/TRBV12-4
CASSLRLYGYTF
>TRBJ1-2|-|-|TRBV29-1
CSVGRASYGYTF
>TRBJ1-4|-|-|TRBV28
CASSQLTGTNEKLFF
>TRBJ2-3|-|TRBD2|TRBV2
CASSSLAGGPTDTQYF
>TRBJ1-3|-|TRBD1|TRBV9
CASSAGTGASGNTIYF
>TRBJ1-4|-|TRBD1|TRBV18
CASSPPDRVGEKLFF
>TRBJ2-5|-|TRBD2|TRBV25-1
CASSAQGGTSLRETQYF